This is a list of T cell receptor beta chains from one sample in a study of regulatory T cells in long-lasting Graves disease. TCRdb reprocessed the multiplex PCR reads with MiXCR, giving one entry per CDR3 protein. The data show 410,000 or so distinct CDR3 sequences, more than 12% seen once. This sample was also put to use in a study of T cells in Graves' hyperthyroidism and ophthalmopathy.

Sequenced material: peripheral blood mononuclear cells (PBMCs), taken at new diagnosis, from a patient treated with antithyroid drugs. All receptors derive from a young woman with Graves disease. Each CDR3 is given without its conserved first and last residue. A D gene is named only where the DNA matches it firmly. Clone sizes are given selectively: once, few, many, or a class where the clone is expanded.

v_call,j_call,cdr3_length,clone_size,d_call,cdr3_aa
TRBV30,TRBJ1-5,11,many,.,AWSDGGNQPQH
TRBV20-1,TRBJ2-5,11,many,.,SASPRLGETQY
TRBV27,TRBJ1-6,11,many,.,ASTWGLNSPLH
TRBV4-1,TRBJ2-7,12,few,TRBD1,ASSHTDRVYEQY
TRBV2,TRBJ2-1,9,many,.,ASLEGNEQF
TRBV18,TRBJ1-1,14,many,.,VSSRSGPVMNTEAF
TRBV24-1,TRBJ2-7,14,few,.,ATSDFRTAPLNEQY
TRBV24-1,TRBJ2-2,12,few,TRBD1,ATSGTGLTGELF
TRBV20-1,TRBJ1-1,13,many,.,SARLRGTPNTEAF
TRBV7-7,TRBJ2-5,12,few,TRBD1,ASSRTGSEETQY
TRBV18,TRBJ1-2,11,many,.,ASSPSRDYGYT
TRBV3-1,TRBJ2-3,15,many,TRBD2,ASSQGAGVARGDTQY
TRBV6-1,TRBJ2-2,15,.,TRBD2,ASKGLAGVGGTGELF
TRBV30,TRBJ1-4,9,.,.,AWMGGEKLF
TRBV5-1,TRBJ2-6,16,.,.,ASSLEFLGGAGANVLT
TRBV11-2,TRBJ2-1,15,many,TRBD2,ASSSYGAGGSYNEQF
TRBV5-1,TRBJ1-5,11,many,.,ASSLVTGEPQH
TRBV4-1,TRBJ1-1,12,many,.,ASSQGEGSTEAF
TRBV5-1,TRBJ2-2,14,.,TRBD2,ASSLDLAGVTGELF
TRBV29-1,TRBJ2-7,11,.,.,SVRTGDAWEQY
TRBV12-3/TRBV12-4,TRBJ1-4,13,few,.,ASSAPGSPNEKLF
TRBV2,TRBJ1-1,13,many,.,ASSETAGRNTEAF
TRBV24-1,TRBJ2-2,12,few,.,ATSGTDKTGELF